This T cell receptor beta chain was recovered during a study of vaccination effects on CD4 cells after COVID-19. After expansion with viral peptide pools in the ViraFEST assay, antigen-specific CD4+ T cells were sequenced. Having been cultured for about ten days, the cells underwent CD4+ T cell isolation. Two doses of BNT162b2 or mRNA-1273 vaccine were administered to participants. Wells of two million PBMC each were grown with around 10 IU/ml IL-2 and 8.5 to 10 ug/ml peptides. The germline V and J ends were trimmed by 1 base and 6 bases, with 13 bases remaining between them. Germline values: CDR1 SGHTS, CDR2 YDEGEE. The CDR3 contains 14 residues. Concerning this clone itself: Its antigen is not known.

Sequenced by immunoSEQ multiplex PCR; TCRdb stores in-frame clones only, minus some. Of about 24,000 clones in the sample, 60% to 80% were seen once. Sequenced here: CD4+ T cells from PBMCs cultured with SARS-CoV-2 spike peptides, sampled after COVID-19 vaccination. The J gene is TRBJ1-1, the V gene TRBV5-8; D is undetermined. This clonotype was sampled from a human donor who received a COVID-19 vaccine. The DNA for the CDR3 is TGTGCCAGCAGCTTGTCTGGGTTTAGGGCTGAAGCTTTCTTT. This translates into CASSLSGFRAEAFF.